The 30 T cell receptor beta chains below were found in one sample sequenced in a study of spatial heterogeneity in lung cancer. Time point specified: blood at routine non-recurrence follow-up after resection. No cells were sorted before sequencing. The whole RNA sequenced was extracted from tumor, nontumor lung or frozen PBMC. Each CDR3 protein is one row after TCRdb ran MiXCR on the 5' RACE reads. The sample has 50,000 to 60,000 distinct CDR3 sequences; roughly 8.1% are singletons. Here the sequenced sample was PBMCs, taken at follow-up. Every receptor here comes from a female donor with early-stage non-small cell lung cancer.

This clonotype has a handful of counts. The chain recombines TRBV11-2 with TRBJ2-1; D not certain. The V end lost 4 bases, the J end lost 0 bases, and 10 bases lay between the germline ends. The length of the CDR3 is 15 residues. CDR1 SGHAT and CDR2 FQNNGV come from the germline V gene. CDR3 sequence (DNA): TGTGCCAGCAGCTCTCTATCAGGCTCCTACAATGAGCAGTTCTTC. Translation: CASSSLSGSYNEQFF.

This clonotype was picked up many times. The chain links TRBV7-8 to TRBJ1-1, with 9 bases fitting TRBD1. Germline loops: CDR1 SGHVS, CDR2 FQNEAQ. Trimming took 5 bases from V and 7 from J; bases not matched to a gene: 8. This CDR3 is 14 amino acids long. The CDR3 here is CASSLQGANVEAFF. CDR3 bases: TGTGCCAGCAGCCTACAGGGGGCTAATGTTGAAGCTTTCTTT.

There are many counts of this clonotype. The chain employs TRBV20-1 and TRBJ1-2; 8 bases align to TRBD1. The trim removed 6 bases at V and 4 bases at J, leaving 10 bases unmatched. Germline CDR1 is DFQATT and CDR2 is SNEGSKA (reference sequence). The CDR3 extends over 14 amino acids. The CDR3 bases are TGCAGTGCCGGTCAGGGGGCCGGAGGCTATGGCTACACCTTC. As protein: CSAGQGAGGYGYTF.

This clonotype came up many times. The gene calls are TRBV5-1 and TRBJ1-1; 8 positions match TRBD1. This CDR3 has 15 residues. The germline V gene has CDR1 SGHRS and CDR2 YFSETQ. The J segment lost 5 bases and the V segment lost 0 bases, leaving 6 bases of the junction unmatched. CDR3 bases: TGCGCCAGCAGCTTGGGGGGACAGGAAAGAACTGAAGCTTTCTTT. Its translation: CASSLGGQERTEAFF.

This clonotype was seen a few times. The V call is TRBV29-1, the J call TRBJ2-7; 8 positions agree with TRBD1. Germline V gene data show CDR1 as SQVTM and CDR2 as ANQGSEA. The CDR3 spans 12 residues. Trimming cost V 6 bases and J 3 bases; bases outside gene matches: 4. The CDR3 nucleotides are TGCAGCGTGACGACAGGGGTCTACGAGCAGTACTTC. The encoded protein is CSVTTGVYEQYF.

The chain joins TRBV29-1 to TRBJ2-1; 7 bases are a match to TRBD2. Germline CDR1 reads SQVTM; CDR2 reads ANQGSEA. CDR3 length: 15 amino acids. V lost 3 bases to trimming and J lost 2 bases; unmatched junction nucleotides: 7. CDR3 bases: TGCAGCGTTGATAAAGCGGGACTAACCTACAATGAGCAGTTCTTC. This translates into CSVDKAGLTYNEQFF.

This clonotype was counted ten times or more. The chain recombines TRBV27 with TRBJ2-1; 8 nucleotides agree with TRBD1. Germline V gene data show CDR1 as MNHEY and CDR2 as SMNVEV (reference sequence). The CDR3 is made up of 17 amino acids. The trim removed 5 bases at V and 2 bases at J, leaving 11 bases unmatched. The chain's CDR3 is CASSQTGAVGPYNEQFF. DNA for the CDR3: TGTGCCAGCAGTCAGACAGGGGCTGTTGGCCCCTACAATGAGCAGTTCTTC.

This clonotype appeared many times. The chain employs TRBV20-1 and TRBJ1-1, with 9 bases matching TRBD1. Trimming at V came to 6 bases and at J to 0 bases, leaving 8 bases not matched to a gene. Germline-derived CDR1 and CDR2 are DFQATT and SNEGSKA (reference sequence). This CDR3 spans 15 amino acids. In DNA, the CDR3 is TGCAGTGCAACCGGGACAGGGACTATGAACACTGAAGCTTTCTTT. Translating gives CSATGTGTMNTEAFF.

This clonotype occurred a few times. The chain is built from TRBV7-2 and TRBJ2-1, with D uncertain. Germline V gene sequence: CDR1 SGHTA, CDR2 FQGNSA. V lost 5 bases, J lost 4 bases, and 9 bases lay in between. The CDR3 extends over 13 amino acids. CDR3 sequence reads: CASSATEYNEQFF. The DNA of the CDR3 is TGTGCCAGCAGCGCAACCGAGTACAATGAGCAGTTCTTC.

The rearrangement joins TRBV3-1 to TRBJ2-7; 9 bases are a match to TRBD2. Trimming removed 3 bases from V and 4 bases from J; junction bases left unmatched: 16. Germline loops: CDR1 LGHDT, CDR2 YNNKEL (reference sequence). The CDR3 spans 18 residues. The CDR3 is CASSQYPGLAYQSYEQYF. In DNA, the CDR3 is TGTGCCAGCAGCCAGTATCCGGGACTAGCTTACCAATCTTACGAGCAGTACTTC.

This clonotype showed up just a few times. V gene TRBV3-1 combines with J gene TRBJ2-6; 10 positions match TRBD1. The CDR3 extends over 17 amino acids. The V gene end was trimmed by 4 bases and the J gene end by 1 base; junction bases not matched to a gene: 4. The germline gives CDR1 LGHDT, CDR2 YNNKEL (reference sequence). CDR3 region: CASSLGQGRSGANVLTF. The DNA of the CDR3 is TGTGCCAGCAGCCTGGGACAGGGGCGGTCTGGGGCCAACGTCCTGACTTTC. The whole variable domain, remainder taken from reference TRBV3-1 and TRBJ2-6, is DTAVSQTPKYLVTQMGNDKSIKCEQNLGHDTMYWYKQDSKKFLKIMFSYNNKELIINETVPNRFSPKSPDKAHLNLHINSLELGDSAVYFCASSLGQGRSGANVLTFGAGSRLTVL.

This clonotype was counted a few times. V is TRBV18 and J is TRBJ1-3; D remains unclear. CDR3 length: 14 residues. Germline V gene data show CDR1 as KGHSH and CDR2 as LQKENI. V lost 4 bases and J 6 bases, leaving 13 bases between the germline ends. CDR3: CASSLGPQENTIYF. Written as DNA, the CDR3 is TGTGCCAGCTCACTCGGCCCCCAGGAAAACACCATATATTTT.

This clonotype has a count of ten or more. This chain's CDR3 is CASSPPDGYGYTF. The CDR3 nucleotides read TGTGCCAGCTCACCCCCGGACGGCTATGGCTACACCTTC. The chain carries TRBV18 and TRBJ1-2, with D unclear. Germline V gene lookup returns CDR1 KGHSH and CDR2 LQKENI. Trimming took off 3 bases at V and 4 bases at J, with 9 bases between the two ends. CDR3 length: 13 residues.

The V and J genes are TRBV7-9 and TRBJ2-2; D is undetermined. Germline V gene sequence: CDR1 SEHNR, CDR2 FQNEAQ (reference sequence). V lost 11 bases, J lost 1 base, and 14 bases lay in between. The CDR3 extends over 14 amino acids. CDR3 region: CAANGYRNTGELFF. Written as DNA, the CDR3 is TGTGCCGCTAACGGGTATCGGAACACCGGGGAGCTGTTTTTT.

The rearrangement links TRBV7-8 to TRBJ2-5; 7 bases are a match to TRBD2. V lost 1 base, J lost 5 bases, and 7 bases stayed unmatched. The CDR3 loop spans 15 amino acids. The germline gives CDR1 SGHVS, CDR2 FQNEAQ. The CDR3 DNA is TGTGCCAGCAGCTTAGACCGCGGGGGTTACGAGACCCAGTACTTC. Its translation: CASSLDRGGYETQYF.

This clonotype was counted ten times or more. This chain joins TRBV11-2 and TRBJ2-1; D is uncertain. Trimming removed 1 base at V and 6 bases at J, with 7 bases between. The CDR3 is 13 amino acids. Germline CDR1 is SGHAT and CDR2 is FQNNGV. CDR3 DNA sequence: TGTGCCAGCAGCTTAGGACTCGGCAATGAGCAGTTCTTC. It encodes CASSLGLGNEQFF.

This clonotype was seen many times. V usage is TRBV7-9 and J usage is TRBJ2-7, with TRBD1 as a possible D gene (6 bases). Trimming stripped 7 bases from V and 1 base from J, with 14 bases between. Germline V gene sequence: CDR1 SEHNR, CDR2 FQNEAQ (reference sequence). The CDR3 sequence is 14 residues long. CDR3 region: CASTRNTGSYEQYF. The CDR3 DNA reads as TGTGCCAGCACCCGAAATACAGGGTCCTACGAGCAGTACTTC.

The chain recombines TRBV3-1 with TRBJ2-6; D may match TRBD1 or TRBD2 (5 bases each). Germline V CDR1 and CDR2: LGHDT, YNNKEL (reference sequence). The CDR3 is made up of 18 amino acids. V lost 1 base, J lost 0 bases, and 13 bases lay in between. The CDR3 loop is CASSQGVGEYSGANVLTF. The CDR3 DNA reads as TGTGCCAGCAGCCAAGGAGTGGGGGAATACTCTGGGGCCAACGTCCTGACTTTC.

V is TRBV14 and J is TRBJ2-7; 9 positions agree with TRBD1. V lost 4 bases to trimming and J lost 5 bases; unmatched junction nucleotides: 9. This CDR3 is built from 15 residues. Germline V gene sequence: CDR1 SGHDN, CDR2 FVKESK. CDR3 amino acids: CASSRRKGDRDEQYF. CDR3 bases: TGTGCCAGCAGCCGACGGAAGGGGGACAGGGACGAGCAGTACTTC.

This clonotype appeared many times. This chain joins TRBV28 and TRBJ2-7, with 7 bases fitting TRBD1. Germline V gives CDR1 MDHEN, CDR2 SYDVKM. CDR3 length: 13 amino acids. Trimming at V came to 10 bases and at J to 2 bases, leaving 8 bases not matched to a gene. CDR3 DNA: TGTGCCACCCTCAACCAGGGGGCCTACGAGCAGTACTTC. Protein: CATLNQGAYEQYF.

This chain connects TRBV5-4 to TRBJ2-3; D gene unclear. The CDR3 totals 13 residues. From germline, CDR1 is SGHNT and CDR2 YYREEE (reference sequence). Trimming left V 5 bases short and J 2 bases short, with 9 bases between. CDR3 amino acids: CASRSPYTDTQYF. The CDR3 nucleotides read TGTGCCAGCAGATCCCCATACACAGATACGCAGTATTTT.

V and J are TRBV7-2 and TRBJ2-5; D is unclear. The germline CDR1 and CDR2 sequences are SGHTA and FQGNSA. The CDR3 length is 11 residues. Deletions cut 5 bases from V and 4 bases from J, with 5 bases between. The CDR3, as DNA: TGTGCCAGCAGCAACCGAGAGACCCAGTACTTC. Translated, it gives CASSNRETQYF. Using reference TRBV7-2 and TRBJ2-5 for the parts outside the CDR3, the full variable domain is GAGVSQSPSNKVTEKGKDVELRCDPISGHTALYWYRQSLGQGLEFLIYFQGNSAPDKSGLPSDRFSAERTGGSVSTLTIQRTQQEDSAVYLCASSNRETQYFGPGTRLLVL.

Many counts were recorded for this clonotype. V and J are TRBV10-2 and TRBJ2-7; possibly TRBD2 for D (5 bases). This CDR3 spans 13 amino acids. Trimming left V 6 bases short and J 2 bases short, with 11 bases between. CDR1 is WSHSY and CDR2 is SAAADI in the germline V gene. The CDR3 reads CASRGGITYEQYF. CDR3 nucleotide sequence: TGCGCCAGCAGAGGAGGAATTACCTACGAGCAGTACTTC.

Many counts were recorded for this clonotype. CDR3 nucleotide sequence: TGTGCCAGCAGCTTAGGCGGGGGCCGAACAGATACGCAGTATTTT. Its translation: CASSLGGGRTDTQYF. The chain employs TRBV7-2 and TRBJ2-3, with a tentative D call TRBD2 (7 bases). CDR1 is SGHTA, CDR2 FQGNSA, per germline. V dropped 1 base and J dropped 3 bases, with 11 bases sitting between them. CDR3 length: 15 amino acids.

This clonotype appeared many times. The chain uses TRBV6-5 and TRBJ2-5; D is uncertain. The germline CDR1 and CDR2 sequences are MNHEY and SVGAGI. The CDR3 has 13 amino acids. The germline V and J ends were trimmed by 0 bases and 4 bases, with 6 bases remaining between them. The CDR3 reads CASSYSGLETQYF. CDR3 sequence (DNA): TGTGCCAGCAGTTACTCAGGGCTAGAGACCCAGTACTTC.

This clonotype was counted ten times or more. The V call is TRBV6-2 or TRBV6-3, the J call TRBJ2-1; tentatively, D is TRBD2 (6 bases). The CDR3 has 14 amino acids. From germline, CDR1 is MNHEY and CDR2 SVGEGT. V was shortened by 2 bases and J by 9 bases, with 14 bases between the two germline ends. The CDR3 here is CASSYLEYSGEQFF. CDR3 DNA: TGTGCCAGCAGTTACCTTGAGTATAGCGGTGAGCAGTTCTTC.

This clonotype showed up many times. The chain joins TRBV3-1 to TRBJ2-2; D call uncertain. Germline V gene data show CDR1 as LGHDT and CDR2 as YNNKEL (reference sequence). This CDR3 is built from 17 residues. The ends were cut back, 0 bases at V and 6 bases at J, with 17 bases in the middle. As DNA, the CDR3 is TGTGCCAGCAGCCAAGATTCCAGAAAAAGGGCCCCCGGGGAGCTGTTTTTT. Protein product: CASSQDSRKRAPGELFF.

This clonotype was counted only a few times. As DNA, the CDR3 is TGCAGCGTTGTGAGGGGAAGCGGCTCCTACGAGCAGTACTTC. Its translation is CSVVRGSGSYEQYF. The V and J genes are TRBV29-1 and TRBJ2-7; D may be TRBD1 or TRBD2 (5 bases each). The CDR3 loop spans 14 amino acids. Between the trimmed V and J ends, which lost 4 bases and 0 bases, there was a span of 13 bases. Looked up from germline, CDR1 is SQVTM and CDR2 is ANQGSEA.

In this sample, this clonotype turned up many times. The chain joins TRBV5-1 to TRBJ2-7; D is unresolved. CDR1 is SGHRS and CDR2 is YFSETQ in the germline V gene. The CDR3 covers 14 residues. V was pared by 4 bases and J by 1 base, with 12 bases between. The CDR3 protein is CASSTSRSSYEQYF. CDR3 sequence (DNA): TGCGCCAGCAGCACCTCCAGGAGTTCCTACGAGCAGTACTTC.

The J gene is TRBJ1-1, the V gene TRBV7-2, with D tentatively TRBD1 (6 bases). V was shortened by 5 bases and J by 1 base, with 11 bases between the two germline ends. CDR1 is SGHTA and CDR2 is FQGNSA in the germline V gene. This CDR3 contains 14 residues. The CDR3 bases are TGTGCCAGCAGCCCTACAGGGCAGAACACTGAAGCTTTCTTT. Its translation is CASSPTGQNTEAFF.